This is a list of T cell receptor beta chains from one sample in a study of T-cell reconstitution after alpha-beta-depleted transplantation in children. A single record per CDR3 protein comes from TCRdb applying MiXCR to the PCR reads. The sample lists approximately 300,000 distinct CDR3 sequences; 10% were seen once. The sample in question was PBMCs, obtained before TCRalphabeta/CD19-depleted stem cell transplant. The receptor source for this set is a boy less than two years old with acute myeloid leukemia, due to receive a stem cell transplant. The conserved cysteine and the conserved F or W are not part of the CDR3 here.

J: TRBJ2-3; V: TRBV6-5; CDR3: ASSYHGTDTQY
J: TRBJ2-3; V: TRBV5-1; CDR3: ASSLVTAGLRGTQY
J: TRBJ2-3; V: TRBV5-1; CDR3: ASSLGAGEADTQY
J: TRBJ2-1; V: TRBV28; CDR3: ASSLVSRGGYNEQF
J: TRBJ2-1; V: TRBV29-1; CDR3: SVRGLAGAGGEF
J: TRBJ1-1; V: TRBV5-1; CDR3: ASSLRGVLNMNTEAF
J: TRBJ2-1; V: TRBV4-1; CDR3: ASSQGVNVNEQF
J: TRBJ2-1; V: TRBV7-3; CDR3: ASSLSGPYNEQF
J: TRBJ2-7; V: TRBV3-1; CDR3: ASSQAYGPYEQY
J: TRBJ1-6; V: TRBV21-1; CDR3: ASSKTQTGGSPLH
J: TRBJ2-4; V: TRBV20-1; CDR3: SARDPQGAAKNIQY
J: TRBJ2-3; V: TRBV5-1; CDR3: ASSLQAGGYTDTQY
J: TRBJ2-5; V: TRBV7-8; CDR3: ASSLGVPPGETQY
J: TRBJ2-1; V: TRBV6-1; CDR3: ASSLTSGGSYNEQF
J: TRBJ2-3; V: TRBV29-1; CDR3: SVGGRGATDTQY
J: TRBJ2-2; V: TRBV23-1; CDR3: ASSQSGQGANTGELF
J: TRBJ1-5; V: TRBV5-1; CDR3: ASSFGVNQPQH
J: TRBJ2-7; V: TRBV10-3; CDR3: AIGDGLSYEQY
J: TRBJ2-7; V: TRBV2; CDR3: ASSGLAGGAYEQY
J: TRBJ2-5; V: TRBV7-2; CDR3: ASSYRGGGETQY
J: TRBJ2-7; V: TRBV5-1; CDR3: ASSLGGGTGVDEQY
J: TRBJ2-7; V: TRBV28; CDR3: ASSFPTPPYEQY
J: TRBJ1-2; V: TRBV27; CDR3: ASSFGGVDSYGYT
J: TRBJ2-7; V: TRBV9; CDR3: ASSGTVGTPGENEQY
J: TRBJ2-7; V: TRBV5-1; CDR3: ASSGGQSSSYEQY
J: TRBJ1-2; V: TRBV28; CDR3: ASSLLPYGYT
J: TRBJ1-2; V: TRBV28; CDR3: ASSISRGGADGYT
J: TRBJ2-3; V: TRBV10-3; CDR3: AISESGAGQY
J: TRBJ2-1; V: TRBV27; CDR3: ASSSSGTSGYNEQF
J: TRBJ2-1; V: TRBV9; CDR3: ASSVAGPAGVLSSYNEQF
J: TRBJ1-2; V: TRBV7-9; CDR3: ASSSWDRGQGYT
J: TRBJ2-1; V: TRBV7-9; CDR3: ASSFKGNEQF
J: TRBJ1-1; V: TRBV6-1; CDR3: ATSSGQTLNTEAF
J: TRBJ1-2; V: TRBV5-1; CDR3: ASSLTPLDRVLRSYT
J: .; V: TRBV20-1; CDR3: SAKLGTSLSTDTQH
J: TRBJ2-3; V: TRBV14; CDR3: ASSQRRAAYPTDTQY
J: TRBJ2-7; V: TRBV12-3/TRBV12-4; CDR3: ASSPSGRGVYEQY
J: TRBJ2-2; V: TRBV28; CDR3: ASSNGGTANTGELF
J: TRBJ2-7; V: TRBV20-1; CDR3: SARGRNEQY
J: TRBJ2-5; V: TRBV12-3/TRBV12-4; CDR3: ASSSPGKETQY
J: TRBJ2-4; V: TRBV9; CDR3: ASSDGGWEGNIQY
J: TRBJ2-2; V: TRBV10-3; CDR3: AISESGPNTGELF
J: TRBJ2-7; V: TRBV6-5; CDR3: ASSYAAEGYEQY
J: TRBJ2-7; V: TRBV7-3; CDR3: ASSLTPLYEQY
J: TRBJ2-7; V: TRBV4-1; CDR3: ASSGNWGSLEQY
J: TRBJ2-7; V: TRBV7-2; CDR3: ASSLNAGFSLNEQY
J: TRBJ2-3; V: TRBV19; CDR3: ASNDAVLGTDTQY
J: TRBJ2-2; V: TRBV5-1; CDR3: ASSLAQELF
J: TRBJ1-5; V: TRBV10-3; CDR3: AISDNLNQPQH
J: TRBJ2-3; V: TRBV7-3; CDR3: ASSLIGGGGDTQY
J: TRBJ1-2; V: TRBV6-5; CDR3: ASSYGGVQGYT
J: TRBJ1-6; V: TRBV5-4; CDR3: ASSLKFSGVTSSYNSPLH
J: TRBJ2-5; V: TRBV6-1; CDR3: ASFAGTTGSYQETQY